Each of the 27 T cell receptor beta chains below was sequenced from the same sample in a study of T cells in Graves' hyperthyroidism and ophthalmopathy. Researchers amplified the TCR beta CDR3 regions from RNA transcripts. Carried out on the TCR CDR3, a first-round RT-PCR used the HTBI primer set. In TCRdb, the multiplex PCR reads were re-called with MiXCR into one record per CDR3 protein. The sample lists some 720,000 distinct CDR3 sequences; around 17% were seen once. The material sequenced was blood. These receptors were collected from a man aged 18 to 30 with Graves' hyperthyroidism.

On this clonotype: At one of its ends the junction is not consistent with the germline gene, which may arise from a read error. The rearrangement joins TRBV13 to TRBJ1-1, with 9 bases matching TRBD1. The germline V gene encodes CDR1 PRHDT and CDR2 FYEKMQ (reference sequence). The CDR3 is made up of 13 amino acids. CDR3 in DNA: TGTGCCAGCAGCAGACAGGGGGACACTGAAGCTTCCTTT. Translation: CASSRQGDTEASF.

This rearrangement joins TRBV24-1 to TRBJ2-6; the D is unclear. V was cut by 4 bases and J by 0 bases, with 9 bases left in between. The germline gives CDR1 KGHDR, CDR2 SFDVKD. The CDR3 runs 16 residues. The CDR3 reads CATSERTSSGANVLTF. The CDR3, as DNA: TGTGCCACCAGTGAGCGGACCTCCTCTGGGGCCAACGTCCTGACTTTC.

In its sample, this clonotype was seen many times. V and J are TRBV28 and TRBJ2-1, with TRBD1 matching over 9 bases. This CDR3 spans 15 amino acids. Per germline, CDR1 MDHEN and CDR2 SYDVKM. V shed 4 bases, J shed 3 bases, and the junction held 4 bases outside the gene matches. CDR3 region: CASSYPGQGYNEQFF. The CDR3 nucleotides read TGTGCCAGCAGTTATCCGGGACAGGGCTACAATGAGCAGTTCTTC.

The sample holds a few counts of this clonotype. A junction end diverges from the germline sequence, so it may reflect a read error. The rearrangement links TRBV6-1 to TRBJ2-2, with TRBD2 identical over 8 bases. Germline V gene sequence: CDR1 MNHNS, CDR2 SASEGT. There are 17 residues in the CDR3. DNA for the CDR3: TGTGCCAGCAGTGAAGGTGTCGGGAGGGCCTGGGCCGGGGAGCTGCTTTTT. The encoded protein is CASSEGVGRAWAGELLF.

The chain combines TRBV15 with TRBJ1-5, with 9 bases aligning to TRBD1. CDR3 length: 15 residues. Per germline, CDR1 LNHNV and CDR2 YYDKDF (reference sequence). Trimming cost V 0 bases and J 7 bases; bases outside gene matches: 4. For the CDR3, the DNA is TGTGCCACCAGCAGAGAACAGGGGGCGGGACAGCCCCAGCATTTT. Translating gives CATSREQGAGQPQHF.

This clonotype was counted only a few times. The gene calls are TRBV7-2 and TRBJ2-7; 7 bases are shared with TRBD2. Per the germline V gene, CDR1 is SGHTA and CDR2 is FQGNSA. V shed 1 base, J shed 1 base, and the junction held 4 bases outside the gene matches. The CDR3 loop spans 15 amino acids. The DNA for the CDR3 is TGTGCCAGCAGCTTAGACCTAGCGGATTCCTACGAGCAGTACTTC. Translated, it gives CASSLDLADSYEQYF. The full variable domain, in which reference TRBV7-2 and TRBJ2-7 provide the parts outside the CDR3, is GAGVSQSPSNKVTEKGKDVELRCDPISGHTALYWYRQSLGQGLEFLIYFQGNSAPDKSGLPSDRFSAERTGGSVSTLTIQRTQQEDSAVYLCASSLDLADSYEQYFGPGTRLTVT.

In this sample, this clonotype turned up many times. This CDR3 is CASSLVESGTEAFF. For the CDR3, the DNA is TGTGCCAGCAGCTTGGTCGAGAGCGGCACTGAAGCTTTCTTT. This chain joins TRBV5-6 and TRBJ1-1; the D is unclear. The CDR3 has 14 residues. The germline V gene encodes CDR1 SGHDT and CDR2 YYEEEE. Trimming cost V 0 bases and J 4 bases, with 10 bases left between them. Full variable domain (outside the CDR3, taken from reference TRBV5-6 and TRBJ1-1): DAGVTQSPTHLIKTRGQQVTLRCSPKSGHDTVSWYQQALGQGPQFIFQYYEEEERQRGNFPDRFSGHQFPNYSSELNVNALLLGDSALYLCASSLVESGTEAFFGQGTRLTVV.

This clonotype was seen only a few times. The genes are TRBV29-1 and TRBJ2-1; 10 bases are a match to TRBD1. V lost 7 bases, J lost 9 bases, and 12 bases stayed unmatched. CDR1 is SQVTM, CDR2 ANQGSEA, per germline. The CDR3 runs 14 residues. CDR3 loop: CSAATGGGRGEQFF. The CDR3 region has the DNA TGCAGCGCCGCGACAGGGGGCGGAAGGGGTGAGCAGTTCTTC.

The rearrangement links TRBV29-1 to TRBJ1-1; the D is unclear. Germline-derived CDR1 and CDR2 are SQVTM and ANQGSEA. The V end lost 7 bases, the J end lost 0 bases, and 9 bases lay between the germline ends. The CDR3 is 12 amino acids. The CDR3 is CSGGALNTEAFF. CDR3 in DNA: TGCAGCGGGGGAGCATTGAACACTGAAGCTTTCTTT.

This clonotype was seen ten or more times. The chain joins TRBV19 to TRBJ2-1, with 13 positions matching TRBD2. With V trimmed by 5 bases and J by 6 bases, 7 bases remained unmatched. This CDR3 is built from 16 residues. Germline CDR1 reads LNHDA; CDR2 reads SQIVND (reference sequence). The CDR3 DNA reads TGTGCCAGTAGTCGGACTAGCGGGAGCTCAGGCAATGAGCAGTTCTTC. Its translation: CASSRTSGSSGNEQFF.

The sample holds a few counts of this clonotype. The chain combines TRBV20-1 with TRBJ2-3; perhaps TRBD2 as D (6 bases). The V gene lost 5 bases and the J gene lost 2 bases, with 17 bases spanning the gap. Germline V gene sequence: CDR1 DFQATT, CDR2 SNEGSKA (reference sequence). This CDR3 has 15 residues. CDR3 loop: CSALWRRAATDTQYF. The CDR3 DNA follows: TGCAGTGCTCTCTGGAGGAGGGCAGCCACAGATACGCAGTATTTT.

V gene TRBV28 combines with J gene TRBJ2-7, with TRBD2 identical over 14 bases. The CDR3 spans 18 residues. The V gene end was trimmed by 6 bases and the J gene end by 6 bases; junction bases not matched to a gene: 16. Germline-derived CDR1 and CDR2 are MDHEN and SYDVKM. DNA for the CDR3: TGTGCCAGCAGCCCTGGACTAGCGGGAGGAACTCGGTTCCGCGAGCAGTACTTC. Translated: CASSPGLAGGTRFREQYF. The full variable domain, with the rest looked up from reference TRBV28 and TRBJ2-7, is DVKVTQSSRYLVKRTGEKVFLECVQDMDHENMFWYRQDPGLGLRLIYFSYDVKMKEKGDIPEGYSVSREKKERFSLILESASTNQTSMYLCASSPGLAGGTRFREQYFGPGTRLTVT.

This clonotype has a count of ten or more. This chain links TRBV28 with TRBJ2-1; TRBD2 aligns across 11 bases. The CDR3 extends over 17 amino acids. Germline CDR1 and CDR2: MDHEN and SYDVKM. After removal of 2 bases from V and 8 bases from J, the junction contained 11 bases not matched to a gene. As DNA, the CDR3 is TGTGCCAGCAGTTTAAGGAGTCGGCTAGCGGGAGGCGATGAGCAGTTCTTC. It encodes CASSLRSRLAGGDEQFF. The full variable domain, in which reference TRBV28 and TRBJ2-1 provide the parts outside the CDR3, is DVKVTQSSRYLVKRTGEKVFLECVQDMDHENMFWYRQDPGLGLRLIYFSYDVKMKEKGDIPEGYSVSREKKERFSLILESASTNQTSMYLCASSLRSRLAGGDEQFFGPGTRLTVL.

This clonotype was found many times. The chain joins TRBV28 to TRBJ2-7; D may match TRBD1 or TRBD2 (5 bases each). V lost 2 bases to trimming and J lost 0 bases, with 11 bases between them. From germline, CDR1 is MDHEN and CDR2 SYDVKM. The CDR3 sequence is 15 residues long. The CDR3 bases are TGTGCCAGCAGTTTAACAGGACTTAGCTCCTACGAGCAGTACTTC. This codes for CASSLTGLSSYEQYF.

This clonotype was observed a few times. This rearrangement joins TRBV20-1 to TRBJ1-6, with a weak D call TRBD1 (6 bases). The CDR3 sequence is 18 residues long. Germline CDR1 is DFQATT and CDR2 is SNEGSKA (reference sequence). Trimming stripped 2 bases from V and 11 bases from J, with 28 bases between. The CDR3 reads CSARQTRGGATYSPPLHF. The CDR3 region has the DNA TGCAGTGCTAGACAAACCAGGGGAGGGGCTACCTATTCGCCACCCCTCCACTTT.

The chain uses TRBV7-2 and TRBJ2-1; TRBD2 aligns across 16 bases. CDR1 and CDR2 (germline): SGHTA, FQGNSA. This CDR3 is 21 amino acids long. V dropped 5 bases and J dropped 5; count of bases not matched to a gene: 18. The CDR3 DNA reads TGTGCCAGCAGCCCCGCCGGTCCCGGGACTAGCGGGAGGGCCTTCGACAATGAGCAGTTCTTC. Residues: CASSPAGPGTSGRAFDNEQFF.

The V gene is TRBV18, the J gene TRBJ2-4; TRBD1 aligns across 7 bases. CDR1 and CDR2 (germline): KGHSH, LQKENI. The CDR3 covers 15 residues. V gave up 6 bases and J gave up 6 bases; unmatched junction bases: 11. The CDR3 DNA sequence: TGTGCCAGCTCCCTAAAGCCGGGACAGCTAAACATTCAGTACTTC. This sequence encodes CASSLKPGQLNIQYF.

This clonotype was seen a handful of times. The rearrangement joins TRBV20-1 to TRBJ2-1; D is unclear. Trimming left V 3 bases short and J 6 bases short, with 12 bases between. The CDR3 contains 13 residues. The germline V gene encodes CDR1 DFQATT and CDR2 SNEGSKA (reference sequence). The CDR3 region is CSASWAPGNEQFF. CDR3 nucleotides: TGCAGTGCTAGTTGGGCCCCGGGCAATGAGCAGTTCTTC.

The rearrangement joins TRBV19 to TRBJ1-5; D remains unclear. The CDR3 totals 15 residues. From germline, CDR1 is LNHDA and CDR2 SQIVND (reference sequence). V lost 5 bases and J 2 bases, leaving 13 bases between the germline ends. CDR3 protein: CASSVPGHGNQPQHF. CDR3 bases: TGTGCCAGTAGTGTCCCGGGCCATGGCAATCAGCCCCAGCATTTT.

Only a few counts were recorded for this clonotype. The chain links TRBV7-9 to TRBJ2-2; TRBD2 matches at 9 bases. Trimming removed 3 bases from V and 5 bases from J; junction bases left unmatched: 7. The CDR3 loop spans 16 amino acids. Germline values: CDR1 SEHNR, CDR2 FQNEAQ (reference sequence). Written as DNA, the CDR3 is TGTGCCAGCAGCTTTGAACTAGCGGGTGAGACCGGGGAGCTGTTTTTT. Translating it yields CASSFELAGETGELFF.

This clonotype occurred a few times. The CDR3 region has the DNA TGTGCCACTGGGAGGGGGAGTCAAGAGACCCAGTACTTC. The encoded protein is CATGRGSQETQYF. The chain employs TRBV2 and TRBJ2-5, with a possible D match to TRBD2 (7 bases). Trimming removed 10 bases from V and 2 bases from J, with 14 bases in between. Germline CDR1 and CDR2: SNHLY and FYNNEI. This CDR3 is 13 amino acids long.

This clonotype was seen at least ten times. The gene calls are TRBV28 and TRBJ2-3, with 9 bases lining up with TRBD2. There are 12 residues in the CDR3. Losses at the gene ends were 6 bases for V and 7 bases for J; bases not matched to a gene: 2. Germline V gives CDR1 MDHEN, CDR2 SYDVKM. CDR3 coding DNA: TGTGCCAGCAGCGCGGGGGGGTATACGCAGTATTTT. Protein sequence: CASSAGGYTQYF.

Only a few counts were recorded for this clonotype. V is TRBV19 and J is TRBJ2-3, with 7 bases identical to TRBD1. In germline, CDR1 is LNHDA, CDR2 SQIVND (reference sequence). CDR3 length equals 13 residues. J was trimmed by 9 bases and V by 3 bases; bases with no gene match: 6. The CDR3 region is CASSMNRGRTQYF. The CDR3 nucleotides are TGTGCCAGTAGTATGAACAGGGGACGGACGCAGTATTTT.

CDR3 coding DNA: TGTGCCAGCAGCAAGAGGGGGGAGGGCTATGGCTACACCTTC. It encodes CASSKRGEGYGYTF. The chain carries TRBV7-9 and TRBJ1-2, with D tentatively TRBD1 (6 bases). Trimming left V 5 bases short and J 4 bases short, with 14 bases between. This CDR3 has 14 residues. CDR1 SEHNR and CDR2 FQNEAQ come from the germline V gene (reference sequence).

The chain is built from TRBV19 and TRBJ2-7; 13 bases map to TRBD2. Germline assignment: CDR1 LNHDA and CDR2 SQIVND (reference sequence). There are 13 residues in the CDR3. Trimming at V came to 6 bases and at J to 7 bases, leaving 3 bases not matched to a gene. CDR3: CASRGLAGVEQYF. The CDR3, as DNA: TGTGCCAGTAGAGGACTAGCGGGAGTGGAGCAGTACTTC.

This clonotype was seen many times. The gene calls are TRBV28 and TRBJ1-2, with TRBD1 matching over 7 bases. V was pared by 5 bases and J by 4 bases, with 10 bases of the junction left unmatched. CDR1 MDHEN and CDR2 SYDVKM come from the germline V gene. The CDR3 consists of 15 residues. The CDR3 protein is CASSHGTAPGYGYTF. The DNA of the CDR3 is TGTGCCAGCAGTCACGGGACAGCGCCGGGCTATGGCTACACCTTC.

This clonotype was counted between two and nine times. An end of the junction differs from the germline gene, which may be a read error. This chain links TRBV27 with TRBJ1-2; D perhaps matches TRBD1 (5 bases). Germline V gives CDR1 MNHEY, CDR2 SMNVEV (reference sequence). This CDR3 region has 15 residues. The DNA of the CDR3 is TGTGCCAGCCGCCTCTCGGGGCAGGCTAACTATGGCTACATCTTC. Translating it yields CASRLSGQANYGYIF.